This T cell receptor (beta chain) was recovered during a study of blood T cell repertoires in COVID-19. Study information: PBMCs, B-cell-depleted T cells, or T cells provided the cDNA or gDNA that made up the material.

Original methodology: Estimated nucleated cell counts came from reference gene primer amplification. The repertoire was sequenced with immunoSEQ multiplex PCR; TCRdb's copy has only in-frame clones and lacks some. The DNA was the basis for D and trimming; V, J and clone size are from that table. The table shows approximately 280,000 clones, with around nine tenths occurring only once. Self-reported history from a screening survey and questionnaire set each donor's cohort. Two negative PCRs, clearance, or symptom resolution were required of recovered Cohort 3 donors. CDR3 length: 14 residues. The V gene's germline CDR1 is LGHDT and CDR2 YNNKEL (reference sequence). The ends lost 4 bases at V and 6 bases at J; junction bases unmatched: 6.

Sequencing was carried out using PBMCs or T cells enriched from blood (not recorded which). The genes are TRBV3-1 (or the pseudogene TRBV3-2) and TRBJ2-1; 7 bases match TRBD1. This receptor was identified in a woman aged 55-70 years who had recovered from COVID-19. The CDR3 DNA reads as TGTGCCAGCAGCCGAGGGACAGAGATCAATGAGCAGTTCTTC. Amino acids: CASSRGTEINEQFF.